The next 26 T cell receptor beta chains were all read from a single sample in a study of blood T cell repertoires in COVID-19 (TCRdb year 2020). The library was obtained by the immunoSEQ multiplex PCR assay. TCRdb carries this immuneACCESS record with in-frame sequences only. Its versions omit some clonotypes, under half of them owing to an unresolved V gene in the studies checked, with the rest unexplained. In this sample the table shows about 150,000 clones, 70% to 90% of which occur a single time. The ten largest clones take up approximately 0.6% of the sample. Sequenced: peripheral blood. The receptors come from a man in his sixties with COVID-19, enrolled during active disease.

This chain uses TRBV7-9 with TRBJ2-3; D perhaps matches TRBD2 (5 bases). Germline V gives CDR1 SEHNR, CDR2 FQNEAQ (reference sequence). With 5 bases removed from V and 0 bases from J, the gap between germline ends came to 21 bases. The CDR3 runs 18 residues. Here the CDR3 DNA reads TGTGCCAGCAGCCCCCCCCCAGCGGTTGAGACTAGCACAGATACGCAGTATTTT. Translation: CASSPPPAVETSTDTQYF.

V is TRBV4-2 and J is TRBJ1-4, with 11 bases that match TRBD1. Per germline, CDR1 LGHNA and CDR2 YNFKEQ. V shed 4 bases and J 8 bases; nucleotides not matched to a gene: 12. The CDR3 sequence is 17 residues long. The DNA of the CDR3 is TGTGCCAGCAGCCGACCACGGGGACAGGGGGAGGGCGAAAAACTGTTTTTT. Protein sequence: CASSRPRGQGEGEKLFF.

The V call is TRBV7-9, the J call TRBJ1-4; TRBD1 aligns across 7 bases. Trimming took 5 bases from V and 1 from J; bases not matched to a gene: 7. This CDR3 contains 16 residues. The germline CDR1 and CDR2 sequences are SEHNR and FQNEAQ (reference sequence). The CDR3 sequence is CASSPRQGLTNEKLFF. The CDR3 nucleotides are TGTGCCAGCAGCCCCCGACAGGGATTAACTAATGAAAAACTGTTTTTT. The entire variable domain, with the rest obtained from reference TRBV7-9 and TRBJ1-4, is as follows: DTGVSQNPRHKITKRGQNVTFRCDPISEHNRLYWYRQTLGQGPEFLTYFQNEAQLEKSRLLSDRFSAERPKGSFSTLEIQRTEQGDSAMYLCASSPRQGLTNEKLFFGSGTQLSVL.

This clone was seen only once. The rearrangement joins TRBV10-3 to TRBJ1-3, with D possibly TRBD1 on 5 matching bases. The CDR3 has 14 amino acids. Germline V gene data show CDR1 as ENHRY and CDR2 as SYGVKD. Trimming removed 4 bases from V and 0 bases from J, with 7 bases in between. CDR3 sequence: CAISVGGSGNTIYF. The CDR3 DNA reads TGTGCCATCAGTGTGGGGGGCTCTGGAAACACCATATATTTT.

The chain employs TRBV5-5 and TRBJ1-6; no reliable D call. The CDR3 is made up of 13 amino acids. CDR1 and CDR2 (germline): SGHKS, YYEKEE (reference sequence). Trimming cost V 4 bases and J 9 bases, with 11 bases left between them. CDR3 in amino acids: CASSPEKGSPLHF. The CDR3 region has the DNA TGTGCCAGCAGCCCGGAGAAAGGTTCACCCCTCCACTTT.

This clone was picked up one time. The V and J genes are TRBV3-1 (or the pseudogene TRBV3-2) and TRBJ2-1; a weak D match, TRBD1 (6 bases). The CDR3 spans 13 residues. CDR1 and CDR2 (germline): LGHDT, YNNKEL (reference sequence). V was clipped by 1 base and J by 9 bases, with 10 bases between them. The CDR3 protein is CASSQGTVSEQFF. The CDR3 nucleotides are TGTGCCAGCAGCCAAGGGACAGTAAGTGAGCAGTTCTTC.

The gene calls are TRBV2 and TRBJ1-4; tentative D call: TRBD1 (6 bases). Trimming left V 7 bases short and J 2 bases short, with 17 bases between. The length of the CDR3 is 16 residues. The germline gives CDR1 SNHLY, CDR2 FYNNEI. As DNA, the CDR3 is TGTGCCAGCAATCTGCAGGGGCTGGGTACTAATGAAAAACTGTTTTTT. It is translated as CASNLQGLGTNEKLFF. The complete variable domain, with remaining parts taken from reference TRBV2 and TRBJ1-4, reads EPEVTQTPSHQVTQMGQEVILRCVPISNHLYFYWYRQILGQKVEFLVSFYNNEISEKSEIFDDQFSVERPDGSNFTLKIRSTKLEDSAMYFCASNLQGLGTNEKLFFGSGTQLSVL.

The chain combines TRBV6-5 with TRBJ2-2; no clear D. The CDR3 length is 12 residues. Germline V gives CDR1 MNHEY, CDR2 SVGAGI. Trimming stripped 6 bases from V and 3 bases from J, with 5 bases between. This CDR3 reads CASRRDTGELFF. The CDR3 DNA is TGTGCCAGCAGACGGGACACCGGGGAGCTGTTTTTT.

The V and J genes are TRBV10-3 and TRBJ2-3; D gene unclear. The germline V and J ends were trimmed by 5 bases and 4 bases, with 7 bases remaining between them. The CDR3 contains 12 residues. The V gene's germline CDR1 is ENHRY and CDR2 SYGVKD. The CDR3 protein is CAISRSADTQYF. For the CDR3, the DNA is TGTGCCATCAGTCGGAGTGCAGATACGCAGTATTTT.

The chain links TRBV6-6 to TRBJ2-1, with 8 bases lining up with TRBD2. V dropped 5 bases and J dropped 12; count of bases not matched to a gene: 15. Germline V gene lookup returns CDR1 MNHNY and CDR2 SVGAGI (reference sequence). The length of the CDR3 is 15 residues. The CDR3 sequence: CASSEIRGPREGQFF. CDR3 sequence (DNA): TGTGCCAGCAGTGAGATCAGGGGACCTCGGGAGGGGCAGTTCTTC.

Points on this clone: In the same sample, other DNA sequences code for this CDR3. The chain links TRBV6-5 to TRBJ2-1; 11 bases align to TRBD2. Germline-derived CDR1 and CDR2 are MNHEY and SVGAGI. The CDR3 sequence is 15 residues long. V trimming: 6 bases; J trimming: 0 bases; junction bases outside the gene matches: 1. The CDR3 region is CASRLAGGSYNEQFF. The DNA for the CDR3 is TGTGCCAGCAGGCTAGCGGGAGGCTCCTACAATGAGCAGTTCTTC.

This chain connects TRBV13 to TRBJ2-5; D is perhaps TRBD1 (8 bases). Germline CDR1 is PRHDT and CDR2 is FYEKMQ (reference sequence). V gave up 6 bases and J gave up 5 bases, with 19 bases separating them. The CDR3 loop spans 15 amino acids. CDR3 sequence reads: CASRLGDRGGETQYF. The CDR3 region has the DNA TGTGCCAGCAGATTGGGAGACAGGGGAGGGGAGACCCAGTACTTC. Full variable domain (rest looked up from reference TRBV13 and TRBJ2-5): AAGVIQSPRHLIKEKRETATLKCYPIPRHDTVYWYQQGPGQDPQFLISFYEKMQSDKGSIPDRFSAQQFSDYHSELNMSSLELGDSALYFCASRLGDRGGETQYFGPGTRLLVL.

The chain has TRBV4-1 and TRBJ2-5; 12 nucleotides agree with TRBD2. The V gene's germline CDR1 is MGHRA and CDR2 YSYEKL. V was clipped by 0 bases and J by 1 base; unmatched bases: 3. The CDR3 length is 17 residues. In DNA, the CDR3 is TGCGCCAGCAGCCAAGACCCTAGCGGGGGGGTCCAAGAGACCCAGTACTTC. Protein: CASSQDPSGGVQETQYF.

There are a few counts of this clone. This sequence joins TRBV4-3 and TRBJ1-4; D not resolved. The V end was cut by 4 bases, the J end by 0 bases, with 12 bases between. CDR1 is LGHNA and CDR2 is YSLEER in the germline V gene. The CDR3 is 16 amino acids. CDR3 region: CASSLFYQATNEKLFF. CDR3 nucleotides: TGCGCCAGCAGCCTTTTTTACCAGGCAACTAATGAAAAACTGTTTTTT.

The chain joins TRBV5-5 to TRBJ1-1; 8 bases line up with TRBD1. This CDR3 is 15 amino acids long. J was trimmed by 1 base and V by 5 bases; bases with no gene match: 7. Germline V gene data show CDR1 as SGHKS and CDR2 as YYEKEE (reference sequence). The CDR3 DNA reads TGTGCCAGCAGGTCCCGGGACAGGCAGAACACTGAAGCTTTCTTT. It is translated as CASRSRDRQNTEAFF.

This clone came up once. The chain uses TRBV5-4 and TRBJ2-7; 8 bases map to TRBD2. This CDR3 spans 15 amino acids. The junction had 7 bases not matched to a gene; V was cut back by 5 bases and J by 0 bases. CDR1 is SGHNT, CDR2 YYREEE, per germline (reference sequence). The CDR3: CASRGGSGSSYEQYF. The CDR3 DNA sequence: TGTGCCAGCAGGGGCGGGAGCGGGAGCTCCTACGAGCAGTACTTC. Supplemented by reference TRBV5-4 and TRBJ2-7, the full variable domain reads ETGVTQSPTHLIKTRGQQVTLRCSSQSGHNTVSWYQQALGQGPQFIFQYYREEENGRGNFPPRFSGLQFPNYSSELNVNALELDDSALYLCASRGGSGSSYEQYFGPGTRLTVT.

This rearrangement joins TRBV27 to TRBJ1-2; TRBD1 aligns across 8 bases. Trimming removed 5 bases from V and 4 bases from J; junction bases left unmatched: 6. The CDR3 has 14 residues. Per the germline V gene, CDR1 is MNHEY and CDR2 is SMNVEV (reference sequence). The CDR3 region is CASSTRTGSYGYTF. The CDR3 DNA reads TGTGCCAGCAGTACCCGGACAGGGAGCTATGGCTACACCTTC.

The chain recombines TRBV12-5 with TRBJ2-1; D gene ambiguous. V was clipped by 9 bases and J by 0 bases, with 9 bases between them. In germline, CDR1 is LGHNT, CDR2 FRNRAP. This CDR3 is built from 13 residues. CDR3 protein: CASRVSSYNEQFF. The CDR3 DNA reads TGTGCTAGCCGGGTAAGCTCCTACAATGAGCAGTTCTTC.

The gene calls are TRBV6-5 and TRBJ2-7, with 11 positions matching TRBD1. The CDR3 is 15 amino acids. After removal of 6 bases from V and 3 bases from J, the junction contained 7 bases not matched to a gene. The germline V gene encodes CDR1 MNHEY and CDR2 SVGAGI. The CDR3 nucleotides are TGTGCCAGCAGCCCCCGGGACAGGGGGTTCTACGAGCAGTACTTC. Translating it yields CASSPRDRGFYEQYF.

The chain carries TRBV27 and TRBJ1-5, with TRBD1 matching over 9 bases. Germline V gene data show CDR1 as MNHEY and CDR2 as SMNVEV (reference sequence). V was pared by 5 bases and J by 5 bases, with 7 bases of the junction left unmatched. The CDR3 sequence is 15 residues long. The CDR3 sequence is CASSREQGAHQPQHF. The CDR3 DNA is TGTGCCAGCAGTCGTGAACAGGGGGCTCATCAGCCCCAGCATTTT.

V usage is TRBV27 and J usage is TRBJ1-1; 7 bases are a match to TRBD1. The CDR3 consists of 14 residues. After removal of 3 bases from V and 1 base from J, the junction contained 2 bases not matched to a gene. The germline V gene has CDR1 MNHEY and CDR2 SMNVEV (reference sequence). CDR3 in amino acids: CASSFEGANTEAFF. CDR3 nucleotides: TGTGCCAGCAGTTTCGAGGGGGCGAACACTGAAGCTTTCTTT.

The genes are TRBV7-6 and TRBJ1-1; D call uncertain. Trimming shortened V by 1 base and J by 6 bases, and 15 bases separated the two germline ends. Germline loops: CDR1 SGHVS, CDR2 FNYEAQ. The CDR3 is made up of 15 amino acids. The DNA of the CDR3 is TGTGCCAGCAGCTTAGAAATGGACTCTCGCGCTGAAGCTTTCTTT. Amino acid sequence: CASSLEMDSRAEAFF. Supplemented by reference TRBV7-6 and TRBJ1-1, the full variable domain reads GAGVSQSPRYKVTKRGQDVALRCDPISGHVSLYWYRQALGQGPEFLTYFNYEAQQDKSGLPNDRFSAERPEGSISTLTIQRTEQRDSAMYRCASSLEMDSRAEAFFGQGTRLTVV.

The gene calls are TRBV9 and TRBJ2-1, with TRBD2 matching 8 bases. Germline CDR1 and CDR2: SGDLS and YYNGEE. There are 14 residues in the CDR3. Unmatched junction bases numbered 9, after V lost 3 bases and J lost 10 bases. The CDR3 here is CASSAGHGGGEQFF. CDR3 DNA sequence: TGTGCCAGCAGCGCCGGACACGGGGGGGGAGAGCAGTTCTTC.

The rearrangement uses TRBV19 and TRBJ1-1; 8 positions agree with TRBD1. The germline gives CDR1 LNHDA, CDR2 SQIVND (reference sequence). Trimming took 5 bases from V and 4 from J; bases not matched to a gene: 9. The CDR3 consists of 15 residues. In DNA, the CDR3 is TGTGCCAGTAGTGCATCAGGGGGCGTAGGCACTGAAGCTTTCTTT. Its translation is CASSASGGVGTEAFF.

The chain employs TRBV4-3 and TRBJ1-2; TRBD1 aligns across 7 bases. Germline loops: CDR1 LGHNA, CDR2 YSLEER. Unmatched junction bases numbered 4, after V lost 0 bases and J lost 6 bases. The CDR3 covers 14 residues. CDR3 region: CASSQERGRDGYTF. Written as DNA, the CDR3 is TGCGCCAGCAGCCAAGAAAGGGGGCGAGATGGCTACACCTTC.

This chain links TRBV6-5 with TRBJ2-1, with D perhaps matching TRBD2 (6 bases). The germline V and J ends were trimmed by 8 bases and 6 bases, with 8 bases remaining between them. CDR3 length: 11 amino acids. The germline V gene encodes CDR1 MNHEY and CDR2 SVGAGI. CDR3 DNA sequence: TGTGCCAGCCAGGAGGGCAATGAGCAGTTCTTC. This translates into CASQEGNEQFF.